This T cell receptor (beta chain) emerged from a study of metastatic and nonmetastatic thyroid tumors. As for the study in general: Repertoire comparisons spanned blood and tumor or nodule tissue from malignant and benign thyroid patients.

Findings and caveats of the study: Malignant thyroid tumors reportedly exceeded benign nodules significantly in TCR beta diversity, with the difference appearing in blood and tumor.

The CDR3 extends over 14 amino acids. V lost 5 bases, J lost 2 bases, and 15 bases lay in between. Germline CDR1 is DFQATT and CDR2 is SNEGSKA (reference sequence). Remarks on this clone: What it binds is unknown.

Not a single patient had been given any form of treatment at any point before undergoing thyroid surgery. MiXCR reprocessed the PCR reads for TCRdb. The data show about 27,000 clones, around 15% seen once. The chain is built from TRBV20-1 and TRBJ2-5, with D perhaps TRBD2 (5 bases). This sequence originates from a male donor with papillary thyroid cancer or a benign thyroid nodule (not recorded which). Some clones in this sample may be carry-over from other donors' samples. Material: blood. The chain's CDR3 is CSASGVGRQETQYF. CDR3 bases: TGCAGTGCTTCCGGGGTTGGCAGACAAGAGACCCAGTACTTC.